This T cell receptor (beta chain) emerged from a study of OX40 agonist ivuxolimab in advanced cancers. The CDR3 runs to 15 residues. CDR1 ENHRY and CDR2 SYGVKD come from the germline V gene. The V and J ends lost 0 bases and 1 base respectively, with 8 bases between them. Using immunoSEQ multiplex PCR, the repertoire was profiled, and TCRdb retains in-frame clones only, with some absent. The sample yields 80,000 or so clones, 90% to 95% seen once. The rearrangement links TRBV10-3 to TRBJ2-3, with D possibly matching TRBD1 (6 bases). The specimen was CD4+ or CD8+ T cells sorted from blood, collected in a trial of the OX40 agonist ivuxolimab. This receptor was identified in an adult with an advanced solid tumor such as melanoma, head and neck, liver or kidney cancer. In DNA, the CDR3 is TGTGCCATCAGTGAGTCGGGACAACGCACAGATACGCAGTATTTT. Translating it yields CAISESGQRTDTQYF.